The text below deals with one T cell receptor (beta chain). No antigen is known for it. The treatment denotes: 19 received Ad26.COV2.S at low or high dose, single or two shots; 5 received placebo; per-sample allocation not given. Material that was analyzed had been drawn on day 63 after the first vaccine or placebo injection. Germline CDR1 SGDLS, CDR2 YYNGEE. The CDR3 has 17 residues. V gave up 4 bases and J gave up 8 bases, with 25 bases separating them. This sample was taken from a study of Ad26.COV2.S vaccination and SARS-CoV-2 variants. Points from the study as a whole: It was reported that spike-specific CD8+ and CD4+ T cell responses were substantially broad after vaccination.

TCRdb keeps only in-frame clones here, not all; method: immunoSEQ multiplex PCR. The profile shows hundreds of thousands of clones, over 75% of them singletons. V gene TRBV9 combines with J gene TRBJ2-1; D may correspond to TRBD1 or TRBD2 (5 bases each). Sequenced material: peripheral blood, taken in a trial of Ad26.COV2.S vaccine versus placebo. This TCR was sampled from a person aged 18-60 years who received the Ad26.COV2.S COVID-19 vaccine or a placebo. CDR3 sequence (DNA): TGTGCCAGCAGCTCCGGGGAAGGGACCCGAGGAGGTTATGAGCAGTTCTTC. Its translation is CASSSGEGTRGGYEQFF.